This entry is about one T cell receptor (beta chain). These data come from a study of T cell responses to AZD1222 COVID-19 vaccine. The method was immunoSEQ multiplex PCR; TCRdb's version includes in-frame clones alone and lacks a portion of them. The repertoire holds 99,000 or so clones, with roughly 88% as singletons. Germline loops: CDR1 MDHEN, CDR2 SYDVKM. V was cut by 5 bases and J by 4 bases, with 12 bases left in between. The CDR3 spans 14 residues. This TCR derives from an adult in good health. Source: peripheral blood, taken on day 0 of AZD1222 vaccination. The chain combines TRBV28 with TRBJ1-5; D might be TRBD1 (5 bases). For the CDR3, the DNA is TGTGCCAGCAGTCCCGGGGCGGGAAATCAGCCCCAGCATTTT. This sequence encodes CASSPGAGNQPQHF.